The source of this T cell receptor beta chain is a study of CD8+ T cells in alopecia areata. Overall study: Administration of oral tofacitinib to treated patients was at 5 to 10 mg twice daily.

Of note for this clone: Antigen specificity is unknown.

Overall study findings and caveats: It was lesional scalp, especially alopecia totalis/universalis, that showed higher clonality than normal scalp.

CDR1 and CDR2 (germline): SNHLY, FYNNEI. V lost 9 bases to trimming and J lost 4 bases, with 7 bases between them. The CDR3 sequence is 10 residues long. RNA was extracted and reverse transcribed into cDNA as the sequencing template. The data were produced by immunoSEQ multiplex PCR, yet TCRdb's version contains in-frame clones alone and is incomplete. The sample carries 190,000 or so clones, roughly three fifths recorded once. The treatment denotes: oral pan-JAK inhibitor, 5-10 mg twice daily. Sample: CD8+ T cells sorted from blood, taken at week 24, from a patient treated with tofacitinib. J is TRBJ2-7 and V is TRBV2, with unresolved D. The clonotype comes from a human donor with alopecia areata. CDR3 loop: CASREYEQYF. In nucleotides, the CDR3 is TGTGCCAGTAGAGAATACGAGCAGTACTTC.